This TCR beta chain was sequenced for a study of OX40 agonist ivuxolimab in advanced cancers. Turning to the study itself: Given to patients was ivuxolimab, an agonistic anti-OX40 (CD134) antibody. Previous treatment with anti-PD-1, anti-PD-L1 or anti-CTLA-4 therapy was allowed; 40% had received some. The dose-escalation cohort had hepatocellular carcinoma, melanoma, renal cell or head and neck cancer.

The germline gives CDR1 SGHNT, CDR2 YYREEE (reference sequence). The length of the CDR3 is 13 residues. J gave up 2 bases and V 4 bases, and 2 bases lay outside the gene matches. The method was immunoSEQ multiplex PCR; TCRdb's version includes in-frame clones alone and lacks a portion of them. The table lists approximately 100,000 clones, approximately 85% of them singletons. Study observations and caveats: The antigen specificity of the peripheral T cells (those that were expanded) was not determined.

Worth noting for this clone: Antigen: not known.

V and J are TRBV5-4 and TRBJ2-7; 8 nucleotides line up with TRBD2. The starting material was CD4+ or CD8+ T cells sorted from blood, obtained in a trial of the OX40 agonist ivuxolimab. The sequence was collected from an adult with an advanced solid tumor such as melanoma, head and neck, liver or kidney cancer. CDR3: CASSRAGAYEQYF. The CDR3 DNA reads TGTGCCAGCAGCCGAGCGGGGGCCTACGAGCAGTACTTC. The entire variable domain, with the rest obtained from reference TRBV5-4 and TRBJ2-7, is as follows: ETGVTQSPTHLIKTRGQQVTLRCSSQSGHNTVSWYQQALGQGPQFIFQYYREEENGRGNFPPRFSGLQFPNYSSELNVNALELDDSALYLCASSRAGAYEQYFGPGTRLTVT.